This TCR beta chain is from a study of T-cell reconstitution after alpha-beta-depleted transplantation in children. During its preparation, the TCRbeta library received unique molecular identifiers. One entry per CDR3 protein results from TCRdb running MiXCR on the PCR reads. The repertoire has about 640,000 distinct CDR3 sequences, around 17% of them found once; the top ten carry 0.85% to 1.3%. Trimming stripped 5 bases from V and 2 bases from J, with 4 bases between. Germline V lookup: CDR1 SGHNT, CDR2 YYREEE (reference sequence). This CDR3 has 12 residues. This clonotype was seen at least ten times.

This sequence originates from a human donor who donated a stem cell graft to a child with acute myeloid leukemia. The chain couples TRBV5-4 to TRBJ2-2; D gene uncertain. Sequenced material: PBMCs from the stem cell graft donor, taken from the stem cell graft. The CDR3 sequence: CASSGNTGELFF. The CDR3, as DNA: TGTGCCAGCAGTGGAAACACCGGGGAGCTGTTTTTT.